Following are 30 T cell receptor beta chains from one sample sequenced in a study of cytomegalovirus exposure and HLA in healthy donors. PCR amplification relied on 60 Vbeta primers (plus 13 Jbeta primers). TCRdb keeps only in-frame clones here, not all; method: immunoSEQ multiplex PCR. The table lists 200,000 or so clones, roughly 70% of them singletons. Sequencing was performed on PBMCs. The origin of the receptors is a man in his forties or fifties in good health and CMV-seropositive.

The chain is built from TRBV2 and TRBJ1-2; perhaps TRBD1 as D (5 bases). The CDR3 runs to 17 residues. Germline CDR1 is SNHLY and CDR2 is FYNNEI. V was cut by 4 bases and J by 4 bases, with 22 bases left in between. The CDR3 nucleotides read TGTGCCAGCAGTGGGTCTCGACAAGGGGCCGAGTTCTATGGCTACACCTTC. Encoded protein: CASSGSRQGAEFYGYTF. The complete variable domain, with remaining parts taken from reference TRBV2 and TRBJ1-2, reads EPEVTQTPSHQVTQMGQEVILRCVPISNHLYFYWYRQILGQKVEFLVSFYNNEISEKSEIFDDQFSVERPDGSNFTLKIRSTKLEDSAMYFCASSGSRQGAEFYGYTFGSGTRLTVV.

This chain joins TRBV5-1 and TRBJ1-1; 7 nucleotides line up with TRBD1. Germline lookup yields CDR1 SGHRS and CDR2 YFSETQ. After removal of 2 bases from V and 1 base from J, the junction contained 2 bases not matched to a gene. This CDR3 contains 14 residues. This CDR3 reads CASSLQGTNTEAFF. The DNA of the CDR3 is TGCGCCAGCAGCTTACAGGGGACGAACACTGAAGCTTTCTTT.

The V gene is TRBV5-5, the J gene TRBJ2-7, with a possible D match to TRBD1 (5 bases). Germline loops: CDR1 SGHKS, CDR2 YYEKEE (reference sequence). The CDR3 has 17 residues. Deletions cut 0 bases from V and 3 bases from J, with 19 bases between. The CDR3, as DNA: TGTGCCAGCAGCTTGGGGCCTCGGGCCAGGGTTCGCTACGAGCAGTACTTC. As protein: CASSLGPRARVRYEQYF.

The gene calls are TRBV29-1 and TRBJ2-5, with TRBD1 matching over 8 bases. The J call may not be correct, given that the DNA end is closer to TRBJ2-7. The CDR3 is 13 residues long. Germline V lookup: CDR1 SQVTM, CDR2 ANQGSEA. CDR3 loop: CSVAWDRRYEQYF. DNA for the CDR3: TGCAGCGTCGCTTGGGACAGGCGCTACGAGCAGTACTTC.

This clone was counted once. The rearrangement links TRBV5-1 to TRBJ2-7, with 8 bases identical to TRBD1. Germline CDR1 is SGHRS and CDR2 is YFSETQ. This CDR3 comprises 15 residues. The trim removed 9 bases at V and 0 bases at J, leaving 11 bases unmatched. CDR3: CATRQGTDSSYEQYF. The CDR3 bases are TGCGCCACCCGACAGGGGACTGATAGCTCCTACGAGCAGTACTTC.

The chain carries TRBV28 and TRBJ1-1; tentative D call: TRBD1 (5 bases). The CDR3 is 11 residues long. V dropped 3 bases and J dropped 8 bases, with 7 bases sitting between them. In germline, CDR1 is MDHEN, CDR2 SYDVKM. The CDR3 DNA reads TGTGCCAGCAGTTTGCAGGGAGAAGCTTTCTTT. Amino acids: CASSLQGEAFF. Based on the CDR3 plus reference TRBV28 and TRBJ1-1, the full variable domain is DVKVTQSSRYLVKRTGEKVFLECVQDMDHENMFWYRQDPGLGLRLIYFSYDVKMKEKGDIPEGYSVSREKKERFSLILESASTNQTSMYLCASSLQGEAFFGQGTRLTVV.

The J gene is TRBJ1-1, the V gene TRBV7-8; D remains ambiguous. V lost 6 bases, J lost 0 bases, and 8 bases lay in between. Germline loops: CDR1 SGHVS, CDR2 FQNEAQ. The CDR3 sequence is 13 residues long. CDR3 bases: TGTGCCAGCAGGGACGGGGTGAACACTGAAGCTTTCTTT. Its protein is CASRDGVNTEAFF. Complete variable domain (other parts from reference TRBV7-8 and TRBJ1-1): GAGVSQSPRYKVAKRGQDVALRCDPISGHVSLFWYQQALGQGPEFLTYFQNEAQLDKSGLPSDRFFAERPEGSVSTLKIQRTQQEDSAVYLCASRDGVNTEAFFGQGTRLTVV.

V is TRBV15 and J is TRBJ2-5; weak D call: TRBD2 (6 bases). Deletions cut 7 bases from V and 2 bases from J, with 14 bases between. The CDR3 length is 14 residues. CDR1 and CDR2 from the germline V gene are LNHNV and YYDKDF (reference sequence). The CDR3 DNA reads TGTGCCACCACGGGGGAACAGGAGCAAGAGACCCAGTACTTC. It codes for CATTGEQEQETQYF.

The V gene is TRBV7-2, the J gene TRBJ2-5, with D perhaps TRBD1 (5 bases). Trimming cost V 4 bases and J 5 bases, with 11 bases left between them. The CDR3 runs to 13 residues. Germline CDR1 SGHTA, CDR2 FQGNSA. CDR3 in amino acids: CASSSARVETQYF. Here the CDR3 DNA reads TGTGCCAGCAGCTCAGCCAGGGTGGAGACCCAGTACTTC.

This chain uses TRBV6-6 with TRBJ1-6, with a possible D match to TRBD1 (5 bases). In germline, CDR1 is MNHNY, CDR2 SVGAGI (reference sequence). V was cut by 4 bases and J by 10 bases, with 14 bases left in between. The CDR3 is 14 residues long. In nucleotides, the CDR3 is TGTGCCAGCAGTTCACCCGGGGGGGGGTCACCCCTCCACTTT. Protein: CASSSPGGGSPLHF.

The chain links TRBV5-1 to TRBJ1-4; TRBD1 matches 9 bases. Trimming removed 3 bases from V and 8 bases from J; junction bases left unmatched: 11. CDR1 SGHRS and CDR2 YFSETQ come from the germline V gene. The length of the CDR3 is 16 residues. In nucleotides, the CDR3 is TGCGCCAGCAGCTCATCCTTAGGACAGGGGCAAGAAAAACTGTTTTTT. Translating gives CASSSSLGQGQEKLFF. Full variable domain (rest looked up from reference TRBV5-1 and TRBJ1-4): KAGVTQTPRYLIKTRGQQVTLSCSPISGHRSVSWYQQTPGQGLQFLFEYFSETQRNKGNFPGRFSGRQFSNSRSEMNVSTLELGDSALYLCASSSSLGQGQEKLFFGSGTQLSVL.

This clone was counted a few times. This chain links TRBV10-1 with TRBJ2-1; 12 bases line up with TRBD1. The ends lost 4 bases at V and 8 bases at J; junction bases unmatched: 3. This CDR3 is built from 14 residues. Germline lookup yields CDR1 WNHNN and CDR2 SYGVQD (reference sequence). As DNA, the CDR3 is TGCGCCAGCAGTGCCGGGACAGGGGGCTATGAGCAGTTCTTC. This gives the protein CASSAGTGGYEQFF.

The chain links TRBV20-1 to TRBJ2-5; tentatively, D is TRBD1 (6 bases). This CDR3 is built from 10 residues. The V end lost 2 bases, the J end lost 13 bases, and 11 bases lay between the germline ends. CDR1 is DFQATT and CDR2 is SNEGSKA in the germline V gene (reference sequence). CDR3: CSARWGRGYF. DNA for the CDR3: TGCAGTGCTAGATGGGGCAGGGGGTACTTC.

This chain uses TRBV7-5 with TRBJ1-5; the table's D call of TRBD1 was not tested on the DNA. TRBV7-5 is shown as a pseudogene. The CDR3 runs 19 residues. DNA for the CDR3: TGTGTCAGAAGCCCCGCTCCCGCCGAATGGACAGGGTGTAATCAGCCCCAGCATTTT. Translated: CVRSPAPAEWTGCNQPQHF.

V is TRBV6-4 and J is TRBJ2-5; D call uncertain. The end of the DNA aligns better with TRBJ2-7, so the J call may be wrong. Germline V gives CDR1 MRHNA, CDR2 SNTAGT. The CDR3 has 15 residues. CDR3 amino acids: CASSVTIPLTYEQYF. The CDR3 DNA follows: TGTGCCAGCAGTGTGACAATCCCCCTCACCTACGAGCAGTACTTC.

The chain combines TRBV18 with TRBJ2-3, with TRBD2 matching over 10 bases. There are 19 residues in the CDR3. Losses at the gene ends were 1 base for V and 0 bases for J; bases not matched to a gene: 10. Germline CDR1 is KGHSH and CDR2 is LQKENI. Here the CDR3 DNA reads TGTGCCAGCTCACCACGGAGGAGCGGGGGGGCAGGGAGCACAGATACGCAGTATTTT. Its protein product is CASSPRRSGGAGSTDTQYF.

The chain carries TRBV7-9 and TRBJ1-6, with D uncertain. The CDR3 is made up of 15 amino acids. Trimming cost V 5 bases and J 0 bases, with 8 bases left between them. The germline V gene encodes CDR1 SEHNR and CDR2 FQNEAQ (reference sequence). Here the CDR3 DNA reads TGTGCCAGCAGCCCGTGGAGCTCCTATAATTCACCCCTCCACTTT. It codes for CASSPWSSYNSPLHF.

The chain uses TRBV10-2 and TRBJ1-5, with TRBD1 identical over 11 bases. J was trimmed by 6 bases and V by 0 bases; bases with no gene match: 4. The CDR3 contains 16 residues. In germline, CDR1 is WSHSY, CDR2 SAAADI. This CDR3 reads CASSESLGTGGQPQHF. CDR3 DNA sequence: TGCGCCAGCAGTGAGTCATTAGGGACAGGGGGTCAGCCCCAGCATTTT.

This chain uses TRBV6-5 with TRBJ1-2; D is perhaps TRBD1 (6 bases). Between the trimmed V and J ends, which lost 8 bases and 4 bases, there was a span of 17 bases. From germline, CDR1 is MNHEY and CDR2 SVGAGI. The CDR3 is 14 amino acids. DNA of the CDR3: TGTGCCAGCTCAGATAGTCAGGGGTCCTATGGCTACACCTTC. This gives the protein CASSDSQGSYGYTF.

This chain links TRBV7-9 with TRBJ2-5; maybe TRBD1 (7 bases). Looked up from germline, CDR1 is SEHNR and CDR2 is FQNEAQ (reference sequence). This CDR3 has 15 amino acids. Trimming left V 1 base short and J 11 bases short, with 20 bases between. This CDR3 is CASSLEVRQGGEQYF. CDR3 nucleotide sequence: TGTGCCAGCAGCTTAGAAGTTCGGCAGGGGGGAGAGCAGTACTTC. Using reference TRBV7-9 and TRBJ2-5 for the parts outside the CDR3, the full variable domain is DTGVSQNPRHKITKRGQNVTFRCDPISEHNRLYWYRQTLGQGPEFLTYFQNEAQLEKSRLLSDRFSAERPKGSFSTLEIQRTEQGDSAMYLCASSLEVRQGGEQYFGPGTRLLVL.

The gene calls are TRBV6-1 and TRBJ1-2, with D possibly matching TRBD1 (6 bases). Germline CDR1 is MNHNS and CDR2 is SASEGT. The V gene lost 4 bases and the J gene lost 4 bases, with 16 bases spanning the gap. CDR3 size: 15 residues. For the CDR3, the DNA is TGTGCCAGCAGTGTTGGGGCTCAGGGGCTCTATGGCTACACCTTC. Translating gives CASSVGAQGLYGYTF.

This chain connects TRBV27 to TRBJ2-3; 9 bases match TRBD2. Trimming removed 2 bases from V and 7 bases from J; junction bases left unmatched: 7. The CDR3 covers 15 residues. The germline gives CDR1 MNHEY, CDR2 SMNVEV (reference sequence). For the CDR3, the DNA is TGTGCCAGCAGTTTAGGGGCGGGGGGGCCTAATACGCAGTATTTT. Protein sequence: CASSLGAGGPNTQYF.

In regard to this clone: Germline and junction disagree at one end, which may indicate a read error. The chain uses TRBV5-1 and TRBJ2-1; a weak D match, TRBD1 (6 bases). Germline V lookup: CDR1 SGHRS, CDR2 YFSETQ. The CDR3 contains 16 residues. The CDR3 DNA reads as TGCGCCAGCAGCTTAGAGGGACATAGCTCCTACAATGAGCGGTTCTTC. It is translated as CASSLEGHSSYNERFF.

The chain carries TRBV6-5 and TRBJ1-6; possibly TRBD1 for D (6 bases). The CDR3 is 13 amino acids. V was clipped by 9 bases and J by 7 bases, with 13 bases between them. CDR1 and CDR2 (germline): MNHEY, SVGAGI. For the CDR3, the DNA is TGTGCCAGTTTCCAGGGGAGCAATTCACCCCTCCACTTT. Translated: CASFQGSNSPLHF.

Turning to this clone: One end of the junction varies from germline; a read error may be responsible. V usage is TRBV5-5 and J usage is TRBJ2-7; D may be TRBD2 (6 bases). The length of the CDR3 is 15 residues. CDR1 is SGHKS, CDR2 YYEKEE, per germline (reference sequence). CDR3 in DNA: TGTGCCGGCAGCCTCCGGGACTCGGTGGGATACGAGCAGTACTTC. It is translated as CAGSLRDSVGYEQYF. The entire variable domain, with the rest obtained from reference TRBV5-5 and TRBJ2-7, is as follows: DAGVTQSPTHLIKTRGQQVTLRCSPISGHKSVSWYQQVLGQGPQFIFQYYEKEERGRGNFPDRFSARQFPNYSSELNVNALLLGDSALYLCAGSLRDSVGYEQYFGPGTRLTVT.

The J gene is TRBJ1-6, the V gene TRBV5-1; a weak D match, TRBD1 (6 bases). V was trimmed by 4 bases and J by 0 bases, leaving 11 bases between them. Looked up from germline, CDR1 is SGHRS and CDR2 is YFSETQ. The CDR3 contains 16 residues. The CDR3 spells CASSRGLSSYNSPLHF. DNA of the CDR3: TGCGCCAGCAGCAGGGGGTTAAGCTCCTATAATTCACCCCTCCACTTT.

The chain combines TRBV7-8 with TRBJ1-6; D unclear. The CDR3 spans 13 residues. Between the trimmed V and J ends, which lost 3 bases and 9 bases, there was a span of 9 bases. Germline V gene sequence: CDR1 SGHVS, CDR2 FQNEAQ. The CDR3 DNA reads TGTGCCAGCAGCTTTCAGGATGGTTCACCCCTCCACTTT. Translation: CASSFQDGSPLHF. The variable domain in full, completed from reference TRBV7-8 and TRBJ1-6, reads GAGVSQSPRYKVAKRGQDVALRCDPISGHVSLFWYQQALGQGPEFLTYFQNEAQLDKSGLPSDRFFAERPEGSVSTLKIQRTQQEDSAVYLCASSFQDGSPLHFGNGTRLTVT.

To note about this clone: This same CDR3 is encoded by further DNA sequences in the sample. The CDR3 DNA sequence: TGTGCCAGCAGTTTGACAGGGGGGACTGAAGCTTTCTTT. Its protein product is CASSLTGGTEAFF. The V gene is TRBV6-5, the J gene TRBJ1-1, with 9 positions matching TRBD1. CDR1 and CDR2 (germline): MNHEY, SVGAGI. The J segment lost 5 bases and the V segment lost 4 bases, leaving 2 bases of the junction unmatched. The CDR3 contains 13 residues.

The chain carries TRBV28 and TRBJ1-1, with unresolved D. CDR1 MDHEN and CDR2 SYDVKM come from the germline V gene. CDR3 length: 12 residues. Trimming stripped 5 bases from V and 10 bases from J, with 14 bases between. The CDR3 sequence: CASSLNFSGAFF. The DNA for the CDR3 is TGTGCCAGCAGTCTCAACTTTAGTGGAGCTTTCTTT.

This rearrangement joins TRBV28 to TRBJ2-3; tentative D call: TRBD2 (5 bases). Deletions cut 5 bases from V and 5 bases from J, with 20 bases between. Germline V CDR1 and CDR2: MDHEN, SYDVKM. The CDR3 has 16 amino acids. Here the CDR3 reads CASSPEGGSMRDTQYF. The CDR3 nucleotides read TGTGCCAGCAGTCCCGAGGGCGGTAGCATGAGAGATACGCAGTATTTT.